This T cell receptor beta chain was profiled in a study of cytomegalovirus exposure and HLA in healthy donors. Amplification used 60 Vbeta primers and 13 Jbeta primers. Libraries were prepared by immunoSEQ multiplex PCR; TCRdb keeps only in-frame clonotypes and omits some of them. The table has roughly 150,000 clones, roughly 80% seen once. Study results and limitations: When a later analysis compared HLA-associated TCR beta chains with equally common others, the HLA-associated chains turned out to be more clonally expanded and to have lower generation probabilities. In a later analysis, donors in an Asian-associated ancestry cluster reportedly had fewer N-insertions in productive TCRs than the cohort mean.

Between the trimmed V and J ends, which lost 3 bases and 1 base, there was a span of 5 bases. The CDR3 is 13 amino acids. Germline values: CDR1 MRHNA, CDR2 SNTAGT. Despite likely unrecorded immune exposures, the donors were nominally healthy at the time of sampling. On this clone itself: The target antigen is unknown.

Sequenced material: PBMCs. The genes are TRBV6-4 and TRBJ2-3; unclear D gene. The sequence was collected from a girl aged 10-17 years in good health and CMV-seropositive. This CDR3 is CASSDTGTDTQYF. As DNA, the CDR3 is TGTGCCAGCAGTGATACAGGCACAGATACGCAGTATTTT.